Sequencing of this T cell receptor beta chain was carried out in a study of CD8 T cells in Susac syndrome. Study results and limitations: The TCR sequencing and HLA analysis in the study involved a relatively small number of individuals, as the study acknowledged.

RNA, at about 0.5 to 1 ug, was reverse transcribed with random hexamers. The TCR beta CDR3 was amplified by immunoSEQ multiplex PCR across 54 Vbeta, 13 Jbeta. TCRdb analysed the immunoSEQ multiplex PCR reads with MiXCR anew, one entry per CDR3 protein. The table shows 200,000 or so distinct CDR3 sequences, with about 95% occurring only once. Sequencing of TCR beta was performed on blood CD8+ T cells and on blood CD4+ T cells. Negative isolation was used for CD8+ and CD4+ T cells and FACS enrichment for TEMRA cells. The CDR3 totals 12 residues. Trimming removed 9 bases at V and 4 bases at J, with 12 bases between. Germline V gives CDR1 MNHEY, CDR2 SVGEGT. Concerning this clonotype itself: Its specificity is unknown.

The receptor was isolated from a human donor with multiple sclerosis. Sequencing was carried out using CD4+ T cells from PBMCs. V gene TRBV6-2 or TRBV6-3 combines with J gene TRBJ1-2, with no clear D. The chain's CDR3 is CASNRAPYGYTF. The CDR3 bases are TGTGCCAGTAACCGGGCCCCCTATGGCTACACCTTC.